The rows below give T cell receptor beta chains drawn from one sample of a study of blood T cell repertoires in COVID-19. Libraries were prepared by immunoSEQ multiplex PCR; TCRdb keeps only in-frame clonotypes and omits some of them. The profile covers about 160,000 clones, with under 85% appearing a single time and 6.9% taken by the ten largest. The sample taken for sequencing was peripheral blood. The receptors originated from a man at least 80 years old with COVID-19, enrolled during active disease. Both conserved end residues are part of each CDR3. D genes are given only for firm matches. Clone size appears in some rows only: once, few, many, or a class for an expanded clone.

V: TRBV2
J: TRBJ2-3
D: .
size: .
DNA: TGTGCCAGCAGTGAACGGCTAGGGGCCACAGATACGCAGTATTTT
CDR3: CASSERLGATDTQYF

V: TRBV18
J: TRBJ2-5
D: .
size: .
DNA: TGTGCCAGCTCAAGGGGAGAGACCCAGTACTTC
CDR3: CASSRGETQYF

V: TRBV12-3/TRBV12-4
J: TRBJ1-1
D: .
size: .
DNA: TGTGCCAGCAACCCGGACAGGAACACTGAAGCTTTCTTT
CDR3: CASNPDRNTEAFF

V: TRBV11-2
J: TRBJ2-5
D: .
size: .
DNA: TGTGCCAGCAGCCTCCGGGAGACCCAGTACTTC
CDR3: CASSLRETQYF

V: TRBV7-8
J: TRBJ1-1
D: .
size: .
DNA: TGTGCCAGCAGTCTTAGGATCGGTCGTACAGTCCAAGCTTTCTTT
CDR3: CASSLRIGRTVQAFF

V: TRBV7-8
J: TRBJ2-7
D: .
size: .
DNA: TGTGCCAGCAGCTTAGACGCGGGACAGACACTCTCCTACGAGCAGTACTTC
CDR3: CASSLDAGQTLSYEQYF

V: TRBV7-9
J: TRBJ1-2
D: TRBD1
size: .
DNA: TGTGCCAGCAGCTACGTCCAGGGGGCAGGAGGCTACACCTTC
CDR3: CASSYVQGAGGYTF

V: TRBV7-9
J: TRBJ2-7
D: TRBD1
size: .
DNA: TGTGCCAGCAGCGAACCGGGACAGGACTCCTACGAGCAGTACTTC
CDR3: CASSEPGQDSYEQYF

V: TRBV6-1
J: TRBJ1-4
D: .
size: .
DNA: TGTGCCAGCAGTGAAGCGGACACAGATGAAAAACTGTTTTTT
CDR3: CASSEADTDEKLFF

V: TRBV11-2
J: TRBJ1-5
D: TRBD1
size: .
DNA: TGTGCCAGCAGCTTGGGACAGGGGAGGGATCAGCCCCAGCATTTT
CDR3: CASSLGQGRDQPQHF

V: TRBV19
J: TRBJ2-2
D: .
size: few
DNA: TGTGCCAGTAGTTCACAGGGTATGAACACCGGGGAGCTGTTTTTT
CDR3: CASSSQGMNTGELFF

V: TRBV5-1
J: TRBJ2-7
D: .
size: .
DNA: TGCGCCAGCAGCTTGGCTACTCTCTCCTACGAGCAGTACTTC
CDR3: CASSLATLSYEQYF

V: TRBV7-6
J: TRBJ2-3
D: .
size: once
DNA: TGTGCCAGCAGTACTGGGACTAGCACAGATACGCAGTATTTT
CDR3: CASSTGTSTDTQYF

V: TRBV18
J: TRBJ1-1
D: .
size: .
DNA: TGTGCCAGCTCACCAAGGGGGATGGCTAGGGATAGGACTGAAGCTTTCTTT
CDR3: CASSPRGMARDRTEAFF

V: TRBV18
J: TRBJ2-7
D: .
size: .
DNA: TGTGCCAGCTCCGCCATTACAGGCGCGACCTACGAGCAGTACTTC
CDR3: CASSAITGATYEQYF

V: TRBV10-3
J: TRBJ2-2
D: .
size: .
DNA: TGTGCCATCAGTGATAGACAGAACACCGGGGAGCTGTTTTTT
CDR3: CAISDRQNTGELFF

V: TRBV19
J: TRBJ2-1
D: TRBD1
size: few
DNA: TGTGCCAGTACCTCCCGACAGGGGCGATACAATGAGCAGTTCTTC
CDR3: CASTSRQGRYNEQFF

V: TRBV29-1
J: TRBJ1-1
D: .
size: .
DNA: TGCAGCGCGGAGAGGGCGAACACTGAAGCTTTCTTT
CDR3: CSAERANTEAFF

V: TRBV24-1
J: TRBJ2-1
D: TRBD1
size: .
DNA: TGTGCCACCAGTTGGGGTGGACAGGGGTACAATGAGCAGTTCTTC
CDR3: CATSWGGQGYNEQFF

V: TRBV5-6
J: TRBJ1-6
D: TRBD1
size: .
DNA: TGTGCCAGCAGCTTATACAGGGGTAGGAATTCACCCCTCCACTTT
CDR3: CASSLYRGRNSPLHF

V: TRBV18
J: TRBJ1-5
D: .
size: .
DNA: TGTGCCAGCTCCCTCTATAATCAGCCCCAGCATTTT
CDR3: CASSLYNQPQHF

V: TRBV6-4
J: TRBJ2-5
D: .
size: .
DNA: TGTGCCAGCAGTAGACAGTACCAAGAGACCCAGTACTTC
CDR3: CASSRQYQETQYF

V: TRBV5-5
J: TRBJ1-4
D: .
size: many
DNA: TGTGCCAGCACCACGCCCGGTCTAACTAATGAAAAACTGTTTTTT
CDR3: CASTTPGLTNEKLFF

V: TRBV6-1
J: TRBJ1-6
D: .
size: few
DNA: TGTGCCAGCAGTGAAAGGGGTAATTCACCCCTCCACTTT
CDR3: CASSERGNSPLHF

V: TRBV5-4
J: TRBJ1-5
D: TRBD1
size: .
DNA: TGTGCCAGCAGCCTCGGACAGGGGGAGCCCCAGCATTTT
CDR3: CASSLGQGEPQHF

V: TRBV5-1
J: TRBJ2-7
D: TRBD2
size: .
DNA: TGCGCCAGCAGCAGGGAGGGGTCCTACGAGCAGTACTTC
CDR3: CASSREGSYEQYF

V: TRBV7-2
J: TRBJ2-3
D: .
size: .
DNA: TGTGCCAGCAGCCACTCGACTAATACGCAGTATTTT
CDR3: CASSHSTNTQYF

V: TRBV3-1/TRBV3-2
J: TRBJ2-2
D: .
size: .
DNA: TGTGCCAGCAGCCATCAACCAGGGATCACCGGGGAGCTGTTTTTT
CDR3: CASSHQPGITGELFF

V: TRBV24-1
J: TRBJ2-1
D: TRBD2
size: .
DNA: TGTGCCACCAGTGATACCGGACTAGCGGGGGGGTACAATGAGCAGTTCTTC
CDR3: CATSDTGLAGGYNEQFF

V: TRBV4-1
J: TRBJ1-2
D: .
size: few
DNA: TGCGCCAGCAGCCAAGGGACAAACCAGGGCTACACCTTC
CDR3: CASSQGTNQGYTF

V: TRBV10-3
J: TRBJ1-1
D: .
size: once
DNA: TGTGCCATCAGTGAGGGTCTGTCGGGGAACACTGAAGCTTTCTTT
CDR3: CAISEGLSGNTEAFF

V: TRBV6-5
J: TRBJ2-7
D: TRBD1
size: .
DNA: TGTGCCAGCAGTCGGGGACAGGGGGTCTCCTACGAGCAGTACTTC
CDR3: CASSRGQGVSYEQYF

V: TRBV21-1
J: TRBJ1-2
D: .
size: .
DNA: TGTGCCAGCAGCAATAACCAGGGGGGTAACTATGGCTACACCTTC
CDR3: CASSNNQGGNYGYTF

V: TRBV11-2
J: TRBJ1-5
D: .
size: .
DNA: TGTGCCAGCAGCTGGGACAAGGAGGATCAGCCCCAGCATTTT
CDR3: CASSWDKEDQPQHF

V: TRBV19
J: TRBJ1-3
D: .
size: .
DNA: TGTGCCAGTAGTCGAGCATTCTCTGGAAACACCATATATTTT
CDR3: CASSRAFSGNTIYF

V: TRBV5-1
J: TRBJ1-2
D: .
size: .
DNA: TGCGCCAGCAGCCGGGACACAGCTAACTATGGCTACACCTTC
CDR3: CASSRDTANYGYTF